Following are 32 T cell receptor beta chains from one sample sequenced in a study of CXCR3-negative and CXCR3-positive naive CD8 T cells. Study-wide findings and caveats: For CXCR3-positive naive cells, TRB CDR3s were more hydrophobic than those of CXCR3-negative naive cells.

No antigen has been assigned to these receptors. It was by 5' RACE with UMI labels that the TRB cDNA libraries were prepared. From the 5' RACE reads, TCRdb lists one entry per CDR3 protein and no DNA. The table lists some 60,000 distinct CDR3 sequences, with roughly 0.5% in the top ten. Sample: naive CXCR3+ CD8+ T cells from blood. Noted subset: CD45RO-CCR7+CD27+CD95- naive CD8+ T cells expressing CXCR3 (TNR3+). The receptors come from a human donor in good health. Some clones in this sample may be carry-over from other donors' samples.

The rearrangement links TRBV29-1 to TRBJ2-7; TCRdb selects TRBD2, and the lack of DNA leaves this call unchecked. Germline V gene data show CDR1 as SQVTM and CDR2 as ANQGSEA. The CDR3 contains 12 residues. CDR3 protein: CSVAGGNHEQYF.

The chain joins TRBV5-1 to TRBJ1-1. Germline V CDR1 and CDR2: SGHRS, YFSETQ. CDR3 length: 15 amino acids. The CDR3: CASSLDWDMNTEAFF.

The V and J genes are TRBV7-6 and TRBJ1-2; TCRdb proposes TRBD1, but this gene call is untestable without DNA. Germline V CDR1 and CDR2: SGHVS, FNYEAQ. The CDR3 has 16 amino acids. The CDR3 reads CASSQDPPGGGDGYTF. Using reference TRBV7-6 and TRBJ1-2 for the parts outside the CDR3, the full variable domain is GAGVSQSPRYKVTKRGQDVALRCDPISGHVSLYWYRQALGQGPEFLTYFNYEAQQDKSGLPNDRFSAERPEGSISTLTIQRTEQRDSAMYRCASSQDPPGGGDGYTFGSGTRLTVV.

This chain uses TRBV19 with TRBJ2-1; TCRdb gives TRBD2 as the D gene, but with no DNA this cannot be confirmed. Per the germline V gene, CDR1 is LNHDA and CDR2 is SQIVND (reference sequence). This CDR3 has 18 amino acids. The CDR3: CASSLGLAGEPPYNEQFF. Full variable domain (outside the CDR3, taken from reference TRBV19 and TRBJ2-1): DGGITQSPKYLFRKEGQNVTLSCEQNLNHDAMYWYRQDPGQGLRLIYYSQIVNDFQKGDIAEGYSVSREKKESFPLTVTSAQKNPTAFYLCASSLGLAGEPPYNEQFFGPGTRLTVL.

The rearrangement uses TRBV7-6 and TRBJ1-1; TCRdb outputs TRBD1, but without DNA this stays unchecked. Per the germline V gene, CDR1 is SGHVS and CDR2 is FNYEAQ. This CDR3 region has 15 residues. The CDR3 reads CASSLTITGSTEAFF. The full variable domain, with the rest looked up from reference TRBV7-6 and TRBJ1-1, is GAGVSQSPRYKVTKRGQDVALRCDPISGHVSLYWYRQALGQGPEFLTYFNYEAQQDKSGLPNDRFSAERPEGSISTLTIQRTEQRDSAMYRCASSLTITGSTEAFFGQGTRLTVV.

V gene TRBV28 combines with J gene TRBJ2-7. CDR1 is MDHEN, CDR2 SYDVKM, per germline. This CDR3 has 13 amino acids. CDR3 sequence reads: CASSLFLAYEQYF.

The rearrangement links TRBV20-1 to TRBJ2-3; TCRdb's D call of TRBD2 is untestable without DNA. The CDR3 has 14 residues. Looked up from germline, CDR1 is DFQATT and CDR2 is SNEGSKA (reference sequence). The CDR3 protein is CSALAGVGADTQYF.

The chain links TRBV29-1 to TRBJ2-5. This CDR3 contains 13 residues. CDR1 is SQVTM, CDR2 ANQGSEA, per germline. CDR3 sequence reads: CSVGSRYQETQYF. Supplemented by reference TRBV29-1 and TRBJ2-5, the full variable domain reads SAVISQKPSRDICQRGTSLTIQCQVDSQVTMMFWYRQQPGQSLTLIATANQGSEATYESGFVIDKFPISRPNLTFSTLTVSNMSPEDSSIYLCSVGSRYQETQYFGPGTRLLVL.

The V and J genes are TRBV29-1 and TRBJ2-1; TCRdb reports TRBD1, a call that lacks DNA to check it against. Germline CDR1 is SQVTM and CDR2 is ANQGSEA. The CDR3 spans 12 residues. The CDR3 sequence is CSAKWGGNEQFF.

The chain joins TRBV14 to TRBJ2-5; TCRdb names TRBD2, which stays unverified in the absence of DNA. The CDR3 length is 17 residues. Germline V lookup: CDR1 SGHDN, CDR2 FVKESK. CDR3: CASSQEGPLRRGETQYF.

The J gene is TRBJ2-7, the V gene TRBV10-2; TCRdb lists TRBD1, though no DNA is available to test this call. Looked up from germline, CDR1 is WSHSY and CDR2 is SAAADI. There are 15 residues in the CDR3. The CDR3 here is CASSETGNSLSVQYF.

CDR3 sequence reads: CASSPSSWGYGYTF. This chain connects TRBV12-3 or TRBV12-4 to TRBJ1-2; TCRdb picks TRBD1, but there is no DNA to check that call. CDR3 size: 14 residues.

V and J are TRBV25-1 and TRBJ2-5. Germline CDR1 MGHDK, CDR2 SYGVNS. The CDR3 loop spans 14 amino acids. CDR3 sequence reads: CASSEGGFQETQYF.

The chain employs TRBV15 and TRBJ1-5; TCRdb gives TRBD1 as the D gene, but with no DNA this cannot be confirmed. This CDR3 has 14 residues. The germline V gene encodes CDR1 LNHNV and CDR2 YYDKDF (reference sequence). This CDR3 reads CATSRARVGQPQHF. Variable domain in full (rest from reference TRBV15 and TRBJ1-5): DAMVIQNPRYQVTQFGKPVTLSCSQTLNHNVMYWYQQKSSQAPKLLFHYYDKDFNNEADTPDNFQSRRPNTSFCFLDIRSPGLGDTAMYLCATSRARVGQPQHFGDGTRLSIL.

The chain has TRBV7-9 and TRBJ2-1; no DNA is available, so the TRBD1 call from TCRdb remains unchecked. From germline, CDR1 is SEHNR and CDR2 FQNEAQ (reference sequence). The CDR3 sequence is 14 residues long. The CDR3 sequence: CASSSDDRYNEQFF.

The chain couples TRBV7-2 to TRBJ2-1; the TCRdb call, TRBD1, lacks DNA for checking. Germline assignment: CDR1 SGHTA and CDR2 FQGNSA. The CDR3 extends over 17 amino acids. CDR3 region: CASSLALRGLGHNEQFF. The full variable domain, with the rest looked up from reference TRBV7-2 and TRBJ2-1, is GAGVSQSPSNKVTEKGKDVELRCDPISGHTALYWYRQSLGQGLEFLIYFQGNSAPDKSGLPSDRFSAERTGGSVSTLTIQRTQQEDSAVYLCASSLALRGLGHNEQFFGPGTRLTVL.

CDR3 amino acids: CASSLSIPGNGYTF. This rearrangement joins TRBV27 to TRBJ1-2; TCRdb's D call of TRBD1 is untestable without DNA. CDR1 is MNHEY, CDR2 SMNVEV, per germline (reference sequence). This CDR3 region has 14 residues.

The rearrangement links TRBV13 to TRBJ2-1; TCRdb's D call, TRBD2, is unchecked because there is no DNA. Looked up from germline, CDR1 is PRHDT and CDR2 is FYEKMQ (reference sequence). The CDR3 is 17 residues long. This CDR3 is CASSSGLAGDYYNEQFF.

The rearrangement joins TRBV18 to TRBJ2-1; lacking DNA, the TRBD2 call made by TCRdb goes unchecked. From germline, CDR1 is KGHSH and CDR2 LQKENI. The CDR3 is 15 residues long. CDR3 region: CASSPPGTSIGEQFF.

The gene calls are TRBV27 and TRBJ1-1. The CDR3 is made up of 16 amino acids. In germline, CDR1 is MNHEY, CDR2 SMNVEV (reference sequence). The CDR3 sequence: CASSSGRNRMNTEAFF.

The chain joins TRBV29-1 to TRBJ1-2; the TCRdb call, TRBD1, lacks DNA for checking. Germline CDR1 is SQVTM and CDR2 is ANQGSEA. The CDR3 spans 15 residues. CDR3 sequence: CSVELWGQSNYGYTF.

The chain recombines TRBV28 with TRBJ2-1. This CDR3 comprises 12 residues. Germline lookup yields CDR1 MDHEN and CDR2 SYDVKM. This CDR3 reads CASSLAHNEQFF. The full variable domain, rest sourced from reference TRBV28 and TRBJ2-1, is DVKVTQSSRYLVKRTGEKVFLECVQDMDHENMFWYRQDPGLGLRLIYFSYDVKMKEKGDIPEGYSVSREKKERFSLILESASTNQTSMYLCASSLAHNEQFFGPGTRLTVL.

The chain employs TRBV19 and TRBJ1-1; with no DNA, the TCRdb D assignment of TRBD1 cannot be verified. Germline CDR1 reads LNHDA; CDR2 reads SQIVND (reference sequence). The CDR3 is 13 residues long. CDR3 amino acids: CASTPGGSPEAFF.

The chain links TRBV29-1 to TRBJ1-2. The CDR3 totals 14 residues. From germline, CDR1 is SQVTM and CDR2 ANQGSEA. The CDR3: CSVEVPQANYGYTF. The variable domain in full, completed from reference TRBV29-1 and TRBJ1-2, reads SAVISQKPSRDICQRGTSLTIQCQVDSQVTMMFWYRQQPGQSLTLIATANQGSEATYESGFVIDKFPISRPNLTFSTLTVSNMSPEDSSIYLCSVEVPQANYGYTFGSGTRLTVV.

CDR3 in amino acids: CASSLATGARTEAFF. The chain combines TRBV7-9 with TRBJ1-1; TCRdb indicates TRBD1, and absent DNA this call remains unverified. CDR1 and CDR2 (germline): SEHNR, FQNEAQ (reference sequence). This CDR3 comprises 15 residues.

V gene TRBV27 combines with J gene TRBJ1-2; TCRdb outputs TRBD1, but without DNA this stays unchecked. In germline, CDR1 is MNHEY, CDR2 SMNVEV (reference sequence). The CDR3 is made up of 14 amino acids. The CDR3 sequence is CASSDRGHHYGYTF.

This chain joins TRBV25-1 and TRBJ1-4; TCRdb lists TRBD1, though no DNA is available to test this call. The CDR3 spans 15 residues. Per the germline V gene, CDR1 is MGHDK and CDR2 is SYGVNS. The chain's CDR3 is CASSVPGRPNEKLFF.

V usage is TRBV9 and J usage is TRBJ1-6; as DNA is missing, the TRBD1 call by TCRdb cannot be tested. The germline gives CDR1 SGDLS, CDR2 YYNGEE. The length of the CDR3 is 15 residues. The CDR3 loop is CASSPFTGLSSPLHF.

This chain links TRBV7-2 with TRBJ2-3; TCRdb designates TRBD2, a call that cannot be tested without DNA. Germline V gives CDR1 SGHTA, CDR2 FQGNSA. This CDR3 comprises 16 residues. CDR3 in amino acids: CASSLPILEITDTQYF.

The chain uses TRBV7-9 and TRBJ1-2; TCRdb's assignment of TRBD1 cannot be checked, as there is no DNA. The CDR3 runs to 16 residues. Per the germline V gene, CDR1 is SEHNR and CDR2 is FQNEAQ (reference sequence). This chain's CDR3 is CASSSAAQGSGYGYTF.

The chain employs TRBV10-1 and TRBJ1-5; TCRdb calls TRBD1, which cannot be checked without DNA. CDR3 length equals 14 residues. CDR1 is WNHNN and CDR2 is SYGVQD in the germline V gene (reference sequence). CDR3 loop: CASRGQSSNQPQHF.

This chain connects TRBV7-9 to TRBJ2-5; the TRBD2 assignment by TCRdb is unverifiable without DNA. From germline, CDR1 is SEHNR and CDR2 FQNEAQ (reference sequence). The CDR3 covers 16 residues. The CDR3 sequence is CASSLDRGEFQETQYF. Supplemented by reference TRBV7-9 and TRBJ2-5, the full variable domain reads DTGVSQNPRHKITKRGQNVTFRCDPISEHNRLYWYRQTLGQGPEFLTYFQNEAQLEKSRLLSDRFSAERPKGSFSTLEIQRTEQGDSAMYLCASSLDRGEFQETQYFGPGTRLLVL.